The 9 T cell receptor beta chains below were found in one sample sequenced in a study of low-dose radiotherapy and immunotherapy resistance in tumors. Covering alpha and beta chains, TRAV- and TRBV-specific primers were used for the first-strand cDNA. Over around 19 PCR cycles, TCRs were amplified from a constant-region primer and V-primer adapter. TCRdb reanalysed the reads using MiXCR and keeps one entry per CDR3 protein. The sample lists thousands of distinct CDR3 sequences; around 60% were seen once. The source is a human donor with advanced metastatic prostate, ovarian, gallbladder or colorectal cancer (not recorded which). This table probably holds off-target reads from a library built for another chain.

The chain couples TRBV6-1 to TRBJ2-2; D remains unclear. Per germline, CDR1 MNHNS and CDR2 SASEGT. The CDR3 has 11 amino acids. Trimming took 6 bases from V and 1 from J, leaving 0 bases between them. CDR3 sequence: CASRNTGELFF. The CDR3 DNA sequence: TGTGCCAGCAGGAACACCGGGGAGCTGTTTTTT.

This clonotype was seen a few times. This chain connects TRBV12-3 or TRBV12-4 to TRBJ1-5, with D possibly being TRBD1 (6 bases). V was shortened by 5 bases and J by 7 bases, with 12 bases between the two germline ends. The CDR3 length is 13 residues. CDR3 bases: TGTGCCAGCAGTCCAGGGGCACGGCAGCCCCAGCATTTT. Its protein is CASSPGARQPQHF.

The CDR3: CAGLGPGAETQYF. In DNA, the CDR3 is TGTGCCGGTCTGGGCCCCGGCGCGGAGACCCAGTACTTC. The J gene is TRBJ2-5, the V gene TRBV21-1; TRBD2 is the table's D call and was not checked against the DNA. TRBV21-1 is shown as a pseudogene. The length of the CDR3 is 13 residues.

This clonotype was recorded a few times. The V gene is TRBV6-6, the J gene TRBJ2-7; 9 bases align to TRBD1. V lost 6 bases, J lost 5 bases, and 2 bases stayed unmatched. In germline, CDR1 is MNHNY, CDR2 SVGAGI (reference sequence). This CDR3 comprises 12 residues. The CDR3 reads CASSRQGDEQYF. CDR3 coding DNA: TGTGCCAGCAGCAGACAGGGGGACGAGCAGTACTTC.

In this sample, this clonotype turned up a few times. This sequence joins TRBV28 and TRBJ1-5; 7 bases line up with TRBD1. The V gene end was trimmed by 3 bases and the J gene end by 2 bases; junction bases not matched to a gene: 4. Germline assignment: CDR1 MDHEN and CDR2 SYDVKM. CDR3 size: 15 residues. CDR3 amino acids: CASSFYRGGNQPQHF. The CDR3 bases are TGTGCCAGCAGTTTTTACAGGGGAGGCAATCAGCCCCAGCATTTT.

This chain joins TRBV5-4 and TRBJ1-1; TRBD1 matches at 8 bases. CDR1 is SGHNT, CDR2 YYREEE, per germline (reference sequence). The CDR3 has 14 amino acids. Trimming removed 4 bases from V and 4 bases from J; junction bases left unmatched: 6. The CDR3 DNA reads as TGTGCCAGCAGCCAAAACACAGGGGGCACTGAAGCTTTCTTT. It encodes CASSQNTGGTEAFF.

This clonotype was picked up a small number of times. The chain has TRBV14 and TRBJ2-1; 7 bases fit TRBD2. Germline CDR1 SGHDN, CDR2 FVKESK. V dropped 1 base and J dropped 5; count of bases not matched to a gene: 11. This CDR3 spans 17 amino acids. CDR3 in DNA: TGTGCCAGCAGCCAAGGGATCCAGGGACTATTACACAATGAGCAGTTCTTC. It codes for CASSQGIQGLLHNEQFF.

The chain uses TRBV5-1 and TRBJ2-1; D might be TRBD2 (5 bases). V was shortened by 2 bases and J by 0 bases, with 12 bases between the two germline ends. The CDR3 is made up of 16 amino acids. The germline V gene encodes CDR1 SGHRS and CDR2 YFSETQ. The CDR3 nucleotides are TGCGCCAGCAGCTTAAGAACGGGAAGCTCCTACAATGAGCAGTTCTTC. Amino acids: CASSLRTGSSYNEQFF.

The J gene is TRBJ2-5, the V gene TRBV28; 7 nucleotides align to TRBD2. The germline V gene has CDR1 MDHEN and CDR2 SYDVKM. The CDR3 extends over 14 amino acids. Trimming cost V 10 bases and J 5 bases; bases outside gene matches: 13. DNA for the CDR3: TGTGCCACCAGCTGGGGGAGGGCCGGGGAGACCCAGTACTTC. It codes for CATSWGRAGETQYF.